A selection of T cell receptor beta chains follows, all from one sample in a study of shared clonotypes between healthy human individuals. Sequencing was performed with immunoSEQ multiplex PCR; in TCRdb, only in-frame clones are kept and a portion is missing. The sample has about 2.1 million clones, 85% to 95% seen once; the top ten hold around 1.7%. Sequencing input: naive CD8+ T cells from PBMCs. Receptor source: a man in his late teens or twenties in good health. Some clones in this sample may be carry-over from other donors' samples. CDR3s include the opening cysteine and the closing phenylalanine or tryptophan. The order of the fields is J gene, V gene, CDR3 protein.

J: TRBJ1-2; V: TRBV11-2; CDR3: CASSLEVINYGYTF
J: TRBJ2-2; V: TRBV9; CDR3: CASSPRRGLTGELFF
J: TRBJ2-3; V: TRBV9; CDR3: CASSPGGREADTQYF
J: TRBJ2-7; V: TRBV5-6; CDR3: CASSLAARADEQYF
J: TRBJ2-7; V: TRBV7-9; CDR3: CASSSAREQYF
J: TRBJ1-3; V: TRBV11-2; CDR3: CASSLTKSGNTIYF
J: TRBJ1-4; V: TRBV28; CDR3: CASSRRDRRPGKEKLFF
J: TRBJ2-1; V: TRBV29-1; CDR3: CSVDWGRGNEQFF
J: TRBJ2-7; V: TRBV7-8; CDR3: CASSPFGASGIYEQYF
J: TRBJ2-7; V: TRBV7-8; CDR3: CASSLVSQYEQYF
J: TRBJ2-3; V: TRBV6-1; CDR3: CASSDHIPTDTQYF
J: TRBJ2-7; V: TRBV11-2; CDR3: CASTPPRGTEQYF
J: TRBJ2-7; V: TRBV5-8; CDR3: CASSERTVLSDEQYF
J: TRBJ1-5; V: TRBV28; CDR3: CASSRQVFSPSNQPQHF
J: TRBJ2-3; V: TRBV9; CDR3: CASSVRASGTDTQYF
J: TRBJ1-1; V: TRBV27; CDR3: CASSLSGMVNTEAFF
J: TRBJ2-1; V: TRBV27; CDR3: CASSPAGGPSGNEQFF
J: TRBJ2-5; V: TRBV4-1; CDR3: CASSQDKGLAVAPGETQYF
J: TRBJ2-5; V: TRBV14; CDR3: CASSKDSQETQYF
J: TRBJ1-5; V: TRBV2; CDR3: CASSDYSQPQHF
J: TRBJ2-1; V: TRBV11-2; CDR3: CASSPGLLTGVYNEQFF
J: TRBJ2-7; V: TRBV30; CDR3: CAWRGWAGLLYEQYF
J: TRBJ2-1; V: TRBV19; CDR3: CASSIPEAGGGYNEQFF
J: TRBJ2-7; V: TRBV28; CDR3: CASSLLVGSSYEQYF
J: TRBJ1-3; V: TRBV9; CDR3: CASSPGQAGNTIYF
J: TRBJ2-1; V: TRBV11-2; CDR3: CASSYNSYNEQFF
J: TRBJ1-1; V: TRBV7-8; CDR3: CASSSDRGYTEAFF
J: TRBJ1-1; V: TRBV6-1; CDR3: CASSPYRGNTEAFF
J: TRBJ2-1; V: TRBV28; CDR3: CASKTISYNEQFF
J: TRBJ1-2; V: TRBV7-9; CDR3: CASSLAASYGYTF
J: TRBJ1-1; V: TRBV7-2; CDR3: CASTKGGGQTEAFF
J: TRBJ2-6; V: TRBV2; CDR3: CASSDAEGAANVLTF
J: TRBJ2-6; V: TRBV28; CDR3: CASSHPLRDSGANVLTF
J: TRBJ2-1; V: TRBV19; CDR3: CASSMSRGDFNNEQFF
J: TRBJ2-1; V: TRBV18; CDR3: CASSPWGVTWGEQFF
J: TRBJ2-1; V: TRBV4-3; CDR3: CASSQAQILYNEQFF
J: TRBJ1-5; V: TRBV7-2; CDR3: CASSLDYRGSNQPQHF
J: TRBJ2-7; V: TRBV7-9; CDR3: CASSLGLVSYEQYF
J: TRBJ2-7; V: TRBV7-3; CDR3: CASSPLAGRGLEQYF
J: TRBJ1-1; V: TRBV10-2; CDR3: CASSDRWNTEAFF
J: TRBJ1-5; V: TRBV2; CDR3: CATSRTWGSNQPQHF
J: TRBJ2-1; V: TRBV28; CDR3: CASSPRRPNNEQFF